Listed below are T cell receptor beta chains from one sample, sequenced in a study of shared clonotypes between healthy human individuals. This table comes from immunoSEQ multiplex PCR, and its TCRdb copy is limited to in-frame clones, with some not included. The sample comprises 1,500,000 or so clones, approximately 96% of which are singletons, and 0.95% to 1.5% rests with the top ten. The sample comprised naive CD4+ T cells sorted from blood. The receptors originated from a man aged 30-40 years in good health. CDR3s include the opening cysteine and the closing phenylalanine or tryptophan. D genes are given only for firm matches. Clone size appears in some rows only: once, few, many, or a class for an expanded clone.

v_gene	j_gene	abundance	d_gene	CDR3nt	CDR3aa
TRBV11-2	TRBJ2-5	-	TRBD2	TGTGCCAGCAGCTTAGAGGGCGGGGGGACCCAGTACTTC	CASSLEGGGTQYF
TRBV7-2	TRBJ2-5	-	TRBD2	TGTGCCAGCAGCCTTCTAGCGGGAAAGACCCAGTACTTC	CASSLLAGKTQYF
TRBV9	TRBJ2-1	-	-	TGTGCCAGCAGCGCCCTGTCGGACGAGCAGTTCTTC	CASSALSDEQFF
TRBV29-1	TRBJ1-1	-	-	TGCAGCGTAGAGAGGACGGGGAACACTGAAGCTTTCTTT	CSVERTGNTEAFF
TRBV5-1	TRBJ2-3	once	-	TGCGCCAGTAAACAGGGCCCAACAGATACGCAGTATTTT	CASKQGPTDTQYF
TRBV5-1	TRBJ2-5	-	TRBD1	TGCGCCAGCAGCTTGGCTCATCGCCGGGACAGGGGTCAAGGAGCCCAGTACTTC	CASSLAHRRDRGQGAQYF
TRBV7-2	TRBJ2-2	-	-	TGTGCCAGCAGCTTATTCCACGCCTCTTCCACCGGGGAGCTGTTTTTT	CASSLFHASSTGELFF
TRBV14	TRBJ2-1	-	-	TGTGCCAGCAGCCCTAGTGGGAGATTGTATGAGCAGTTCTTC	CASSPSGRLYEQFF
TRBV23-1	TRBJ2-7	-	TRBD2	TGCGCCAGCAGTCAATCACTAACTAGCGGGACCGACGAGCAGTACTTC	CASSQSLTSGTDEQYF
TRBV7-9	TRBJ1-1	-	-	TGTGCCAGCAGCCACTCAACAAGATCCGAAGCTTTCTTT	CASSHSTRSEAFF
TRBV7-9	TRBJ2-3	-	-	TGTGCCAGCAGTTTGGACCCCACAGATACGCAGTATTTT	CASSLDPTDTQYF
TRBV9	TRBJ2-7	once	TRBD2	TGTGCCAGCAGCGTAAGGCGGGAGGGCCCCGAGCAGTACTTC	CASSVRREGPEQYF
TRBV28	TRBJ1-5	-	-	TGTGCCAGCCAGACGACTACCAATCAGCCCCAGCATTTT	CASQTTTNQPQHF
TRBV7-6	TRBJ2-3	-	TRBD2	TGTGCCAGCAGCTTAGCCCCGCCTAGCGGGACCCAGGTGGATACGCAGTATTTT	CASSLAPPSGTQVDTQYF
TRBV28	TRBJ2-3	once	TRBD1	TGTGCCAGCAGCACAGGACAGGGGGGTACAGATACGCAGTATTTT	CASSTGQGGTDTQYF
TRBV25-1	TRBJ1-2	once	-	TGTGCCAGCAGTGAACGCAATCAGGGTGGCTACACCTTC	CASSERNQGGYTF
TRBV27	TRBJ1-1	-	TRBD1	TGTGCCAGCAGACACGGACAGGGGGCTGGAAACACTGAAGCTTTCTTT	CASRHGQGAGNTEAFF
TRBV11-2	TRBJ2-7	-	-	TGTGCCAGCAGCCCCATCGGGACGCTAAGCTACGAGCAGTACTTC	CASSPIGTLSYEQYF
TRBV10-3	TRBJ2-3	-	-	TGTGCCATCAGCCCCGGTCCAGCGGCGAGCACAGATACGCAGTATTTT	CAISPGPAASTDTQYF
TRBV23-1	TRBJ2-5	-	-	TGCGCCAGCAGTCCCGGCAGGGTCCAAGAGACCCAGTACTTC	CASSPGRVQETQYF
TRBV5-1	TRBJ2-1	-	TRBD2	TGCGCCAGCAGCTTGGCGACTAGCGGGCCGTACAATGAGCAGTTCTTC	CASSLATSGPYNEQFF
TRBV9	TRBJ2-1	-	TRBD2	TGTGCCAGCAGCGTAACGGCGGGAGATCATGGCTACAATGAGCAGTTCTTC	CASSVTAGDHGYNEQFF
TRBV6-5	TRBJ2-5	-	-	TGTGCCAGCAGTTACTCCGAAGAGACCCAGTACTTC	CASSYSEETQYF
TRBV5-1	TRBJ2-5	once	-	TGCGCCAGCGCCCCAGGGCAATTGGGAGAGACCCAGTACTTC	CASAPGQLGETQYF
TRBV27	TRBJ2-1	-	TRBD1	TGTGCCACCCCGAGGGGACAGTCCTACAATGAGCAGTTCTTC	CATPRGQSYNEQFF
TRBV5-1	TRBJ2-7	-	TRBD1	TGCGCCAGCAGTTCCAGGGGGCTCTACGAGCAGTACTTC	CASSSRGLYEQYF
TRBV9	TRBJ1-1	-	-	TGTGCCAGCAGCCCCAATTCGGGCACTGAAGCTTTCTTT	CASSPNSGTEAFF